This TCR beta chain was retrieved from a study of vaccination and CD4 T cells after COVID-19. Across the study: Convalescent participants consisted of six males and four females, two being Hispanic. Cellular stimulation was performed using overlapping spike peptides derived from SARS-CoV-2, HCoV-NL63, HCoV-OC43 and HCoV-229E. Study conclusions and caveats: Spike mono-reactivity was shown by 304 of 307 vaccine-specific clones in convalescent patients.

As regards this clonotype: Its specificity is unknown.

Treatment meaning: roughly 11-day PBMC culture with coronavirus spike peptide pools or control peptides (ViraFEST assay). Harvesting of the unexposed donor's CD4+ T cells predated the COVID-19 pandemic (2011-2018). The ends were cut back, 1 base at V and 2 bases at J, with 12 bases in the middle. This CDR3 comprises 14 residues. Germline CDR1 DFQATT, CDR2 SNEGSKA (reference sequence). Cultured CD4+ T-cell DNA underwent Oncomine TCR Beta short-read sequencing. From the PCR reads, TCRdb called clonotypes with MiXCR, one entry per CDR3 protein. The table includes approximately 8,500 distinct CDR3 sequences, under 65% detected once.

The receptor was isolated from a human donor in good health. The sample taken for sequencing was CD4+ T cells from blood, cultured in vitro. The chain carries TRBV20-1 and TRBJ2-7, with a tentative D call TRBD2 (6 bases). The chain's CDR3 is CSARGNGSPYEQYF. DNA for the CDR3: TGCAGTGCTAGAGGAAACGGGAGCCCCTACGAGCAGTACTTC.